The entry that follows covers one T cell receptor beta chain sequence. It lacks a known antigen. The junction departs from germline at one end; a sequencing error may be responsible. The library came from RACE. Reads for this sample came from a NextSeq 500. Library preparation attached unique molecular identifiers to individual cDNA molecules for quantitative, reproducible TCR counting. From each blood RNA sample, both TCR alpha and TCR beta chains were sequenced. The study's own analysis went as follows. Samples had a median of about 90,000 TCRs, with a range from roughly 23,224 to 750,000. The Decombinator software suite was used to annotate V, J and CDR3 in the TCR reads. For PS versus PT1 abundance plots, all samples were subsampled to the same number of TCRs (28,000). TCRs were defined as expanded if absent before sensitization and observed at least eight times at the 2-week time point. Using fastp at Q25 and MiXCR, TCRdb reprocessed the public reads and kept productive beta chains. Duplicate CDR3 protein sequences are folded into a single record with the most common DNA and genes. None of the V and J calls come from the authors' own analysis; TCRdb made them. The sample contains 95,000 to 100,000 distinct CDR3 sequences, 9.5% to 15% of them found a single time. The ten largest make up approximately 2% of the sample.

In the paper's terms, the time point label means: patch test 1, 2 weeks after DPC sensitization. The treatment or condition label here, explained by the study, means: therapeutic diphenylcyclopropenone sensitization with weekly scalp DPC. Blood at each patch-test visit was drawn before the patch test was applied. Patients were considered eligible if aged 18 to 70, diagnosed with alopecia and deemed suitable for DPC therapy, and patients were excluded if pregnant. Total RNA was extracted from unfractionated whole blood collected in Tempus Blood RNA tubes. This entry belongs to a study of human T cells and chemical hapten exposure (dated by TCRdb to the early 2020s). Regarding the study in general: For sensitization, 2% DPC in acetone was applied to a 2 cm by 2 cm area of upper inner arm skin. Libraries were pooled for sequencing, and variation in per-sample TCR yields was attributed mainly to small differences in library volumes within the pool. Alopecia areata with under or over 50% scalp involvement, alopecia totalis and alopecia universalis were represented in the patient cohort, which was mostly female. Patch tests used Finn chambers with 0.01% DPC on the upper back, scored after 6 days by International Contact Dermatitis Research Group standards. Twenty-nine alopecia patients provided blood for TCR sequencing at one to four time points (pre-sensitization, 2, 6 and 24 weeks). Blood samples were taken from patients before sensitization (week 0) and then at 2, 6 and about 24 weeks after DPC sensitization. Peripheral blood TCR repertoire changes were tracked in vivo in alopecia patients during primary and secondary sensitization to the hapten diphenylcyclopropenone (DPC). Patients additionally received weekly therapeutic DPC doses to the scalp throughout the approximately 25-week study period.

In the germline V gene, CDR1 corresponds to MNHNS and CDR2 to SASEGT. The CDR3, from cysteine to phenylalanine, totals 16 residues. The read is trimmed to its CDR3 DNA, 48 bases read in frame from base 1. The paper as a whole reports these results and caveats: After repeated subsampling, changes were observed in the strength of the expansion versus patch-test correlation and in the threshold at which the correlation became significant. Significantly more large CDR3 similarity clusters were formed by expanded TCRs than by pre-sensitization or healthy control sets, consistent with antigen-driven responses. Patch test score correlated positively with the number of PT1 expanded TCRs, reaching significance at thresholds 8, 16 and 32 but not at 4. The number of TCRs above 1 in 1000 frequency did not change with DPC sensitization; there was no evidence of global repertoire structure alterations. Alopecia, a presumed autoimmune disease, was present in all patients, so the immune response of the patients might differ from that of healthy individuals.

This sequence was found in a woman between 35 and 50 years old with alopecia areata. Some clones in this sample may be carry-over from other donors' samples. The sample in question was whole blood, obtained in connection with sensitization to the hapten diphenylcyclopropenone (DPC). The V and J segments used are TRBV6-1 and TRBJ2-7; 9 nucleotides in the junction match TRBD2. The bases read TGTACCAGCCAGAGGTACAGCGGGAGGACTCACAACGAGCAGTACTTC. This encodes CTSQRYSGRTHNEQYF.